This record covers a single T cell receptor (beta chain). This sample is part of a study of T-cell reconstitution after alpha-beta-depleted transplantation in children. Construction of the TCRbeta library involved unique molecular identifiers. MiXCR, applied by TCRdb to the PCR reads, yields one record per CDR3 protein. In the table there are around 600,000 distinct CDR3 sequences, over 15% of which are singletons. This clonotype was obtained from a human donor who donated a stem cell graft to a child with acute myeloid leukemia. The starting material was PBMCs from the stem cell graft donor, obtained from the stem cell graft.

The chain's CDR3 is CASSSGQFSTDTQYF. CDR3 DNA sequence: TGTGCCAGCAGTTCCGGACAGTTTAGCACAGATACGCAGTATTTT. The chain uses TRBV12-3 or TRBV12-4 and TRBJ2-3; possibly TRBD1 for D (6 bases). This CDR3 has 15 amino acids. V lost 4 bases to trimming and J lost 0 bases, with 11 bases between them.